The clone carrying this T cell receptor (beta chain) has a handful of counts. Its antigen is not identified. The record originates from a study of shared clonotypes between healthy human individuals. Study results and caveats: Only a few donors were included, so the genetic and exposure-history diversity represented was limited. Rarefaction showed sorted-subset sequencing was incomplete despite large depth.

CDR1 is LGHNA and CDR2 is YNFKEQ in the germline V gene. This CDR3 region has 14 residues. The ends were cut back, 0 bases at V and 4 bases at J, with 9 bases in the middle. The assay was immunoSEQ multiplex PCR, and TCRdb's table has in-frame clones only and misses some. The sample comprises some 200,000 clones, 85% to 95% of which are singletons, and roughly 0.07% rests with the top ten. The sequenced sample was naive CD4+ T cells sorted from blood. As for subset: CD45RA+ positively selected. The TCR was taken from a woman aged 25 to 39 in good health. The rearrangement joins TRBV4-2 to TRBJ1-2; D not certain. In DNA, the CDR3 is TGTGCCAGCAGCCAAGAAGGCAGCATCTATGGCTACACCTTC. Protein: CASSQEGSIYGYTF.